This T cell receptor beta chain comes out of a study of early T cells in non-severe SARS-CoV-2 infection. Turning to the study itself: Sequenced bulk RNA came from whole blood that was unsorted, and chains were unpaired. General observations from the study: Private and CD4 specificities were missed by VDJdb matching, which favored anti-spike CD8 responses.

This clonotype has at least ten counts. What it binds is unknown. The CDR3 length is 13 residues. V lost 5 bases and J lost 2, with 9 bases in between. Individual cDNA molecules each received unique molecular identifiers attached to them. Using its own MiXCR run on the 5' RACE reads, TCRdb lists one record per CDR3 protein. The sample includes 55,000 to 70,000 distinct CDR3 sequences, about 4.9% of them seen just once. The gene calls are TRBV12-3 or TRBV12-4 and TRBJ1-1, with D possibly matching TRBD1 (6 bases). The TCR was taken from an adult who was a healthcare worker with PCR-confirmed SARS-CoV-2 infection or an uninfected control (not recorded which). The specimen was whole blood. For the CDR3, the DNA is TGTGCCAGCAGTCGGACAGAAAACACTGAAGCTTTCTTT. Its protein product is CASSRTENTEAFF.